The 4 T cell receptor beta chains below all came from one sample that was sequenced in a study of blood T cell repertoires in COVID-19. Here immunoSEQ multiplex PCR was the method, and the copy in TCRdb shows in-frame clones only, minus some. The sample lists about 110,000 clones, more than 80% occurring once. What was sequenced was peripheral blood. These TCRs come from a woman aged 55 to 70 with acute or convalescent COVID-19.

Only a few counts were recorded for this clone. The rearrangement joins TRBV29-1 to TRBJ2-7; 11 positions agree with TRBD2. This CDR3 has 15 amino acids. Germline V CDR1 and CDR2: SQVTM, ANQGSEA. The V segment lost 6 bases and the J segment 2 bases; nucleotides outside the gene matches: 9. As DNA, the CDR3 is TGCAGCGTCGTGCCCGGGACTAGCGGCCCCTACGAGCAGTACTTC. This codes for CSVVPGTSGPYEQYF.

V gene TRBV30 combines with J gene TRBJ1-4; 7 nucleotides match TRBD1. Trimming at V came to 1 base and at J to 8 bases, leaving 10 bases not matched to a gene. Germline CDR1 and CDR2: GTSNPN and SVGIG (reference sequence). This CDR3 has 15 residues. The CDR3: CAWSARGALGEKLFF. In DNA form, the CDR3 reads TGTGCCTGGAGTGCCAGGGGGGCCCTTGGGGAAAAACTGTTTTTT.

CDR3 residues: CASSMLAATNEKLFF. The CDR3 DNA reads TGTGCCAGTAGTATGTTGGCAGCAACTAATGAAAAACTGTTTTTT. The chain employs TRBV19 and TRBJ1-4; D is unclear. Germline CDR1 reads LNHDA; CDR2 reads SQIVND (reference sequence). The CDR3 contains 15 residues. Trimming cost V 3 bases and J 0 bases, with 8 bases left between them.

With respect to this clone: Other DNA variants within this sample encode the same CDR3. The V call is TRBV15, the J call TRBJ2-5; D is uncertain. In germline, CDR1 is LNHNV, CDR2 YYDKDF (reference sequence). This CDR3 is built from 13 residues. V was trimmed by 0 bases and J by 3 bases, leaving 5 bases between them. The CDR3 DNA reads TGTGCCACCAGCAGAGATAGAGAAGAGACCCAGTACTTC. This translates into CATSRDREETQYF.